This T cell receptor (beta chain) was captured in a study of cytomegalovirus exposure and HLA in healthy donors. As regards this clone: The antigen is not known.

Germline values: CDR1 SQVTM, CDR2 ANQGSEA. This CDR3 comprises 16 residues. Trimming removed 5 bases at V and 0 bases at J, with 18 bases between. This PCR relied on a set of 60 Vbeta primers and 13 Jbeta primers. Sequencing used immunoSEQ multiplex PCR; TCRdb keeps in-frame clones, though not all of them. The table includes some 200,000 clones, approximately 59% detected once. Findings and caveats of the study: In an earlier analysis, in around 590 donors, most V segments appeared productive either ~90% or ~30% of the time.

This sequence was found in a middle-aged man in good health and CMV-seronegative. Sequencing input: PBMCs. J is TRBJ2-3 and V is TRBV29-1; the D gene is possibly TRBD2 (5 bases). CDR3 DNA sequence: TGCAGCGTTATTAAGCGGAGGCCACCTAGCACAGATACGCAGTATTTT. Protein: CSVIKRRPPSTDTQYF.